This TCR beta chain derives from a study of lymphopenia after photon versus proton radiotherapy. Only in-frame clones appear in the TCRdb table, and some are missing; sequencing was by immunoSEQ multiplex PCR. The sample includes approximately 15,000 clones, 70% to 85% seen only once; the top ten take 27%. Comments on this clone: The target antigen is unknown.

Study outcomes and limitations: Only patients who died were analyzed for survival; proton advantage is unproven. Post-nadir diversity loss with photons came from oligoclonal expansion, particularly CD8+ Temra cells.

The origin of this receptor is a man between 45 and 60 years old with gastric cancer. The source material was peripheral blood, sampled from a patient treated with photon-based radiotherapy.

The CDR3 reads CASSDMGLAKNIQYF. In nucleotides, the CDR3 is TGTGCCAGCAGCGATATGGGCTTAGCCAAAAACATTCAGTACTTC. The genes are TRBV11-2 and TRBJ2-4; D call uncertain. The CDR3 loop spans 15 amino acids. Per germline, CDR1 SGHAT and CDR2 FQNNGV. V dropped 5 bases and J dropped 0 bases, with 11 bases sitting between them.